A selection of T cell receptor beta chains follows, all from one sample in a study of T-cell reconstitution after alpha-beta-depleted transplantation in children. TCRdb reprocessed the PCR reads via MiXCR and lists one record per CDR3 protein. Seen here are a few hundred thousand distinct CDR3 sequences, approximately 12% observed once, and the top ten hold around 5.8%. The sample here was PBMCs from the stem cell graft donor, taken from the stem cell graft. These receptors were taken from a human donor who donated a stem cell graft to a child with combined immunodeficiency. CDR3s include the opening cysteine and the closing phenylalanine or tryptophan. D genes are given only for firm matches. A clone size is listed for some rows: how often the clone was seen (once, few, many), or a class if it is expanded.

clone size	D gene	V gene	J gene	CDR3 DNA	CDR3 protein
many	NA	TRBV12-3/TRBV12-4	TRBJ2-5	TGTGCCAGCAGCCGACAGTACGGGGAGACCCAGTACTTC	CASSRQYGETQYF
NA	NA	TRBV12-3/TRBV12-4	TRBJ2-3	TGTGCCAGCAGGATCGACCAGCTACCCACAGATACGCAGTATTTT	CASRIDQLPTDTQYF
few	NA	TRBV4-3	TRBJ2-3	TGCGCCAGCAGCCAAGAAAGAGGCCACAGGGCCCCTACGCAGTATTTT	CASSQERGHRAPTQYF
many	NA	TRBV12-3/TRBV12-4	TRBJ2-5	TGTGCCAGCAGTGCCTGGGAGACCCAGTACTTC	CASSAWETQYF
many	NA	TRBV29-1	TRBJ2-4	TGCAGCGTTGAAGATGGGGGGGACAAGGCGGACATTCAGTACTTC	CSVEDGGDKADIQYF
NA	TRBD2	TRBV18	TRBJ2-5	TGTGCCAGCTCACCACCGGGACTAGCGGGAATGAGAGAGACCCAGTACTTC	CASSPPGLAGMRETQYF
NA	NA	TRBV29-1	TRBJ1-1	TGCAGCATTCTCCAGGGTGAAACTGAAGCTTTCTTT	CSILQGETEAFF
many	TRBD1	TRBV12-3/TRBV12-4	TRBJ2-1	TGTGCCAGCAGTTCTCTGGGACAGGGAAGGAATGAGCAGTTCTTC	CASSSLGQGRNEQFF
NA	TRBD1	TRBV20-1	TRBJ1-1	TGCAGTGCTTCCAGGGGGGGGAGCACTGAAGCTTTCTTT	CSASRGGSTEAFF
few	TRBD2	TRBV7-2	TRBJ2-3	TGTGCCAGCAGCTTAGCCGCGGGACTAGCGGGGGGCACATATACGCAGTATTTT	CASSLAAGLAGGTYTQYF
many	TRBD2	TRBV29-1	TRBJ2-3	TGCAGCGTTGGGGGGACTAGCGGGGGATCTAGCACAGATACGCAGTATTTT	CSVGGTSGGSSTDTQYF
NA	TRBD2	TRBV5-1	TRBJ2-1	TGCGCCAGCAGCTTGGACACGGGAGGCGAGCAGTTCTTC	CASSLDTGGEQFF
NA	NA	TRBV11-2	TRBJ1-1	TGTGCCAGCAGCTCACCCAGCGGGACATCGAACACTGAAGCTTTCTTT	CASSSPSGTSNTEAFF
few	NA	TRBV6-5	TRBJ1-1	TGTGCCAGCAGTTACTCGGCAGGCTTCATGAACACTGAAGCTTTCTTT	CASSYSAGFMNTEAFF
few	NA	TRBV5-1	TRBJ2-7	TGCGCCAGCAGCACGCTTAGCGGCTACGAGCAGTACTTC	CASSTLSGYEQYF
many	NA	TRBV12-3/TRBV12-4	TRBJ2-5	TGTGCCAGCAGTTGGGGGGACTCACCAGGGGAGACCCAGTACTTC	CASSWGDSPGETQYF
few	TRBD2	TRBV6-1	TRBJ2-1	TGTGCCAGCGCGGGAAGCGGGAGGCCGGGTGAGCAGTTCTTC	CASAGSGRPGEQFF
few	TRBD1	TRBV7-8	TRBJ2-3	TGTGCCAGCGGCAAGACAGGGTTTCTCACAGATACGCAGTATTTT	CASGKTGFLTDTQYF
NA	NA	TRBV3-1	TRBJ2-3	TGTGCCAGCAGCCAACAACTGACAGAGACAGATACGCAGTATTTT	CASSQQLTETDTQYF
many	NA	TRBV9	TRBJ2-2	TGTGCCAGCAGCGTAGTCGGAGTCGACGGGGAGCTGTTTTTT	CASSVVGVDGELFF
many	NA	TRBV12-3/TRBV12-4	TRBJ2-3	TGTGCCAGCAGCCGACAGAGAGCTTTCACAGATACGCAGTATTTT	CASSRQRAFTDTQYF
few	TRBD1	TRBV2	TRBJ1-1	TGTGCCAGCAGCCTCCAAGGACAGGGACAAGGGACTGAAGCTTTCTTT	CASSLQGQGQGTEAFF
NA	NA	TRBV12-3/TRBV12-4	TRBJ2-2	TGTGCCAGCAGTTTGTCCAGGGCGGTAACCGGGGAGCTGTTTTTT	CASSLSRAVTGELFF
many	NA	TRBV7-9	TRBJ1-1	TGTGCCAGCAGCGGGGGTAGGGATGCATGGACCACTGAAGCTTTCTTT	CASSGGRDAWTTEAFF
NA	NA	TRBV6-2/TRBV6-3	TRBJ2-2	TGTGCCAGCAGTTACTCGAGATTGGCGAACACCGGGGAGCTGTTTTTT	CASSYSRLANTGELFF
few	TRBD2	TRBV12-3/TRBV12-4	TRBJ2-5	TGTGCCAGCAGTTTAGTCGGGGGGTCGGAGACCCAGTACTTC	CASSLVGGSETQYF
few	NA	TRBV4-3	TRBJ1-1	TGCGCCAGCAGCCAAGATCGGGGGGTCTGGAAAGCTTTCTTT	CASSQDRGVWKAFF
few	NA	TRBV5-1	TRBJ2-1	TGCGCCAGCAGCTTGGTAGGGGGGACATCCCAGGACACACTCGATGAGCAGTTCTTC	CASSLVGGTSQDTLDEQFF
few	NA	TRBV9	TRBJ1-1	TGTGCCAGCAGCGTAGGGCTGGGTGACACTGAAGCTTTCTTT	CASSVGLGDTEAFF
many	TRBD1	TRBV29-1	TRBJ2-7	TGCAGCGTCACCGGACAGGGAAGGGGGTACGAGCAGTACTTC	CSVTGQGRGYEQYF
few	NA	TRBV4-3	TRBJ2-7	TGCGCCAGCAGCCAAGATCCCGGCCAGAACGAGCAGTACTTC	CASSQDPGQNEQYF
NA	NA	TRBV18	TRBJ2-3	TGTGCCAGCTCACCACCCGTCATCTACTTTAGCACAGATACGCAGTATTTT	CASSPPVIYFSTDTQYF
few	NA	TRBV24-1	TRBJ2-7	TGTGCCACCAGTGATTCTATAACCTACGAGCAGTACTTC	CATSDSITYEQYF
few	NA	TRBV18	TRBJ2-1	TGTGCCAGCTCACCACTCAGCCCAGGGTTCAATGAGCAGTTCTTC	CASSPLSPGFNEQFF
few	NA	TRBV15	TRBJ2-1	TGTGCCACCAGCAGCGGACCGGGACTCACCTACAATGAGCAGTTCTTC	CATSSGPGLTYNEQFF
few	NA	TRBV10-3	TRBJ2-1	TGTGCCATCAGCGGAGGGGCGGATGAGCAGTTCTTC	CAISGGADEQFF
NA	NA	TRBV12-3/TRBV12-4	TRBJ2-2	TGTGCCAGCAGTTTCAGGTCTGCGAACACCGGGGAGCTGTTTTTT	CASSFRSANTGELFF
NA	NA	TRBV5-1	TRBJ2-7	TGCGCCAGCAGCTTGGGTTCTAGCTTATCCTACGAGCAGTACTTC	CASSLGSSLSYEQYF